Listed here are 27 T cell receptor beta chains from one sample, sequenced in a study of T cell responses to AZD1222 COVID-19 vaccine. Sequencing used immunoSEQ multiplex PCR; TCRdb keeps in-frame clones, though not all of them. Here the sample spans about 97,000 clones, around nine tenths being singletons. The material was peripheral blood, obtained on day 0 of AZD1222 vaccination. The receptors stem from an adult in good health.

This clone has only one observation. V usage is TRBV2 and J usage is TRBJ2-7; the D gene could be TRBD1 or TRBD2 (5 bases each). Between the trimmed V and J ends, which lost 6 bases and 2 bases, there was a span of 23 bases. CDR3 length equals 17 residues. Germline values: CDR1 SNHLY, CDR2 FYNNEI. CDR3: CASRGLPTGTATYEQYF. CDR3 DNA sequence: TGTGCCAGCAGGGGTCTACCCACCGGGACGGCCACCTACGAGCAGTACTTC.

This clone showed up just once. Other DNA sequences in the same sample also yield this CDR3. The chain employs TRBV28 and TRBJ2-5; no clear D gene. The CDR3 spans 11 residues. CDR1 is MDHEN, CDR2 SYDVKM, per germline. Trimming left V 6 bases short and J 5 bases short, with 7 bases between. The CDR3 region has the DNA TGTGCCAGCAGCCTACGGGAGACCCAGTACTTC. Translated, it gives CASSLRETQYF.

The rearrangement uses TRBV7-9 and TRBJ1-4; no firm D call. V lost 2 bases and J lost 3, with 7 bases in between. CDR3 length equals 14 residues. The germline gives CDR1 SEHNR, CDR2 FQNEAQ (reference sequence). The CDR3 DNA reads as TGTGCCAGCAGCTTAAGAAGGGCTAATGAAAAACTGTTTTTT. This codes for CASSLRRANEKLFF. The complete variable domain, with remaining parts taken from reference TRBV7-9 and TRBJ1-4, reads DTGVSQNPRHKITKRGQNVTFRCDPISEHNRLYWYRQTLGQGPEFLTYFQNEAQLEKSRLLSDRFSAERPKGSFSTLEIQRTEQGDSAMYLCASSLRRANEKLFFGSGTQLSVL.

The V and J genes are TRBV2 and TRBJ2-1; D is ambiguous. The CDR3 is made up of 16 amino acids. Germline V gene sequence: CDR1 SNHLY, CDR2 FYNNEI. The V end was cut by 0 bases, the J end by 4 bases, with 13 bases between. CDR3 in amino acids: CASSEALGGLYNEQFF. The CDR3 bases are TGTGCCAGCAGTGAAGCGCTGGGCGGATTATACAATGAGCAGTTCTTC.

The chain carries TRBV5-4 and TRBJ2-5, with 10 bases aligning to TRBD2. The junction had 2 bases not matched to a gene; V was cut back by 4 bases and J by 2 bases. CDR1 and CDR2 from the germline V gene are SGHNT and YYREEE (reference sequence). The CDR3 totals 14 residues. The CDR3 DNA sequence: TGTGCCAGCAGCAAAGCGGGGGGGCAAGAGACCCAGTACTTC. Amino acids: CASSKAGGQETQYF. Using reference TRBV5-4 and TRBJ2-5 for the parts outside the CDR3, the full variable domain is ETGVTQSPTHLIKTRGQQVTLRCSSQSGHNTVSWYQQALGQGPQFIFQYYREEENGRGNFPPRFSGLQFPNYSSELNVNALELDDSALYLCASSKAGGQETQYFGPGTRLLVL.

This clone was detected once. V and J are TRBV6-5 and TRBJ2-1; 7 bases map to TRBD1. The CDR3 extends over 15 amino acids. V shed 2 bases and J 6 bases; nucleotides not matched to a gene: 7. Germline CDR1 reads MNHEY; CDR2 reads SVGAGI. The CDR3 nucleotides read TGTGCCAGCAGTTACGACAGGGCATCCGGCAATGAGCAGTTCTTC. Translation gives CASSYDRASGNEQFF.

The sample holds one count of this clone. The chain combines TRBV14 with TRBJ2-3, with D possibly matching TRBD1 (5 bases). V lost 3 bases and J lost 4, with 20 bases in between. CDR1 and CDR2 (germline): SGHDN, FVKESK. The CDR3 has 17 amino acids. CDR3 amino acids: CASSHSPRGRGPDTQYF. DNA for the CDR3: TGTGCCAGCAGCCACTCTCCTAGGGGCCGCGGTCCAGATACGCAGTATTTT.

This chain links TRBV30 with TRBJ1-1; D possibly corresponds to TRBD1 (6 bases). V was clipped by 3 bases and J by 4 bases, with 12 bases between them. This CDR3 spans 13 amino acids. The germline V gene encodes CDR1 GTSNPN and CDR2 SVGIG (reference sequence). DNA for the CDR3: TGTGCCTGGAGACAGGGAGGGGGCACTGAAGCTTTCTTT. Protein: CAWRQGGGTEAFF.

This clone was counted between two and nine times. CDR3 in amino acids: CASRPGLAGGIGETQYF. In DNA form, the CDR3 reads TGCGCCAGCAGACCGGGACTAGCGGGGGGGATAGGGGAGACCCAGTACTTC. This sequence joins TRBV10-2 and TRBJ2-5; 16 positions match TRBD2. The CDR3 has 17 residues. Germline-derived CDR1 and CDR2 are WSHSY and SAAADI. V shed 6 bases, J shed 5 bases, and the junction held 9 bases outside the gene matches.

This sequence joins TRBV9 and TRBJ2-3, with unresolved D. Germline V gene lookup returns CDR1 SGDLS and CDR2 YYNGEE. Trimming cost V 0 bases and J 2 bases, with 10 bases left between them. The CDR3 consists of 15 residues. The CDR3 sequence is CASSVVNTPTDTQYF. The CDR3 DNA reads as TGTGCCAGCAGCGTAGTCAACACCCCCACAGATACGCAGTATTTT. Complete variable domain (other parts from reference TRBV9 and TRBJ2-3): DSGVTQTPKHLITATGQRVTLRCSPRSGDLSVYWYQQSLDQGLQFLIQYYNGEERAKGNILERFSAQQFPDLHSELNLSSLELGDSALYFCASSVVNTPTDTQYFGPGTRLTVL.

The chain couples TRBV6-5 to TRBJ1-2, with D uncertain. V lost 8 bases to trimming and J lost 2 bases, with 3 bases between them. The CDR3 totals 10 residues. CDR1 and CDR2 (germline): MNHEY, SVGAGI. The CDR3 region has the DNA TGTGCCAGCCGCAACTATGGCTACACCTTC. Encoded protein: CASRNYGYTF.

This clone is a singleton in its sample. The rearrangement uses TRBV4-1 and TRBJ1-2; possibly TRBD1 for D (6 bases). V lost 3 bases, J lost 12 bases, and 26 bases lay in between. Germline values: CDR1 MGHRA, CDR2 YSYEKL. This CDR3 region has 16 residues. CDR3 nucleotide sequence: TGCGCCAGCAGCCACGGTTGGCAGGGGCGCAGGAGAGTCGACACCTTC. Translation: CASSHGWQGRRRVDTF.

The chain links TRBV11-2 to TRBJ2-2, with D maybe TRBD1 (6 bases). Trimming shortened V by 4 bases and J by 2 bases, and 14 bases separated the two germline ends. This CDR3 region has 16 residues. Germline V CDR1 and CDR2: SGHAT, FQNNGV. The CDR3 DNA is TGTGCCAGCAGCTCCTGGACAGCCACAAACACCGGGGAGCTGTTTTTT. Amino acids: CASSSWTATNTGELFF. The entire variable domain, with the rest obtained from reference TRBV11-2 and TRBJ2-2, is as follows: EAGVAQSPRYKIIEKRQSVAFWCNPISGHATLYWYQQILGQGPKLLIQFQNNGVVDDSQLPKDRFSAERLKGVDSTLKIQPAKLEDSAVYLCASSSWTATNTGELFFGEGSRLTVL.

In the case of this clone: The junction differs from germline at one of its ends, possibly a read error. J is TRBJ1-5 and V is TRBV5-6; D not certain. From germline, CDR1 is SGHDT and CDR2 YYEEEE. The CDR3 extends over 13 amino acids. DNA for the CDR3: TGTGCCAGCAGCTTGGGGAGCAAACAGCCCCAGCATTTT. Its protein product is CASSLGSKQPQHF.

The rearrangement joins TRBV3-1 (or the pseudogene TRBV3-2) to TRBJ2-7, with TRBD2 matching over 8 bases. The germline CDR1 and CDR2 sequences are LGHDT and YNNKEL (reference sequence). This CDR3 region has 14 residues. V gave up 4 bases and J gave up 2 bases; unmatched junction bases: 4. The CDR3 DNA follows: TGTGCCAGCAGCCCGACTAGCGACCCCTACGAGCAGTACTTC. Amino acids: CASSPTSDPYEQYF.

The chain recombines TRBV5-1 with TRBJ1-1; no clear D gene. There are 14 residues in the CDR3. V shed 0 bases and J shed 1 base, with 7 bases lying between them. The germline gives CDR1 SGHRS, CDR2 YFSETQ. CDR3: CASSLETPNTEAFF. The CDR3 DNA follows: TGCGCCAGCAGCTTGGAAACCCCGAACACTGAAGCTTTCTTT.

CDR3 residues: CASSLMGVPGANVLTF. The DNA of the CDR3 is TGTGCCAGCAGCTTAATGGGGGTTCCTGGGGCCAACGTCCTGACTTTC. This chain uses TRBV7-9 with TRBJ2-6; either TRBD1 or TRBD2 may fit D (5 bases each). CDR1 SEHNR and CDR2 FQNEAQ come from the germline V gene (reference sequence). Trimming stripped 2 bases from V and 2 bases from J, with 10 bases between. CDR3 length: 16 residues.

The V call is TRBV28, the J call TRBJ1-3, with 9 bases identical to TRBD1. The CDR3 extends over 13 amino acids. J lost 6 bases, V lost 6 bases, and 3 bases had no gene match. Germline CDR1 MDHEN, CDR2 SYDVKM. CDR3 in amino acids: CASRQGALNTIYF. CDR3 DNA sequence: TGTGCCAGCAGACAGGGGGCTTTAAACACCATATATTTT.

This chain uses TRBV2 with TRBJ1-2; tentative D call: TRBD1 (6 bases). This CDR3 has 13 amino acids. Trimming stripped 7 bases from V and 6 bases from J, with 15 bases between. Germline lookup yields CDR1 SNHLY and CDR2 FYNNEI. In DNA form, the CDR3 reads TGTGCCAGCACCGAGGGGGGGTTGGATGGCTACACCTTC. This sequence encodes CASTEGGLDGYTF. Full variable domain (outside the CDR3, taken from reference TRBV2 and TRBJ1-2): EPEVTQTPSHQVTQMGQEVILRCVPISNHLYFYWYRQILGQKVEFLVSFYNNEISEKSEIFDDQFSVERPDGSNFTLKIRSTKLEDSAMYFCASTEGGLDGYTFGSGTRLTVV.

This chain links TRBV27 with TRBJ1-2; maybe TRBD1 (6 bases). The germline gives CDR1 MNHEY, CDR2 SMNVEV (reference sequence). Trimming shortened V by 4 bases and J by 5 bases, and 8 bases separated the two germline ends. The CDR3 is 12 residues long. The CDR3 protein is CASSSQGYGYTF. CDR3 in DNA: TGTGCCAGCAGTTCCCAGGGGTATGGCTACACCTTC.

The J gene is TRBJ1-2, the V gene TRBV4-1; no firm D call. Germline-derived CDR1 and CDR2 are MGHRA and YSYEKL. The CDR3 covers 16 residues. V gave up 1 base and J gave up 2 bases, with 14 bases separating them. The CDR3 bases are TGCGCCAGCAGCCAAGCTAGCCTGGGGTCGAACTATGGCTACACCTTC. Translation gives CASSQASLGSNYGYTF.

The gene calls are TRBV5-6 and TRBJ1-2, with TRBD1 as a possible D gene (5 bases). The V end lost 2 bases, the J end lost 3 bases, and 8 bases lay between the germline ends. This CDR3 has 13 amino acids. The V gene's germline CDR1 is SGHDT and CDR2 YYEEEE. For the CDR3, the DNA is TGTGCCAGCAGCTTCGACAGCGACTATGGCTACACCTTC. Translation: CASSFDSDYGYTF. Full variable domain (missing parts from reference TRBV5-6 and TRBJ1-2): DAGVTQSPTHLIKTRGQQVTLRCSPKSGHDTVSWYQQALGQGPQFIFQYYEEEERQRGNFPDRFSGHQFPNYSSELNVNALLLGDSALYLCASSFDSDYGYTFGSGTRLTVV.

This clone was counted only a few times. The chain is built from TRBV6-6 and TRBJ1-5; possible D gene TRBD1, 5 bases. This CDR3 comprises 14 residues. The germline V gene encodes CDR1 MNHNY and CDR2 SVGAGI (reference sequence). V was shortened by 6 bases and J by 5 bases, with 14 bases between the two germline ends. The CDR3 loop reads CASRPPGGDQPQHF. The CDR3 DNA follows: TGTGCCAGCAGACCCCCCGGGGGTGATCAGCCCCAGCATTTT.

The chain links TRBV5-1 to TRBJ1-3, with D unclear. The germline V and J ends were trimmed by 1 base and 0 bases, with 5 bases remaining between them. Looked up from germline, CDR1 is SGHRS and CDR2 is YFSETQ. CDR3 size: 14 residues. The CDR3 DNA is TGCGCCAGCAGCTTGAGCCTCTCTGGAAACACCATATATTTT. This codes for CASSLSLSGNTIYF.

The CDR3 DNA follows: TGCGCCAGCAGCTTGGATTCCGGAGGATCCAACACTGAAGCTTTCTTT. Translated, it gives CASSLDSGGSNTEAFF. The J gene is TRBJ1-1, the V gene TRBV5-1; D is uncertain. Per the germline V gene, CDR1 is SGHRS and CDR2 is YFSETQ. V lost 0 bases to trimming and J lost 2 bases, with 14 bases between them. The CDR3 runs 16 residues.

This clone was observed a handful of times. The CDR3 protein is CASNPTGSNQPQHF. In DNA form, the CDR3 reads TGTGCCAGCAACCCGACGGGGAGCAATCAGCCCCAGCATTTT. The chain uses TRBV2 and TRBJ1-5, with D uncertain. The V end was cut by 7 bases, the J end by 1 base, with 11 bases between. Germline loops: CDR1 SNHLY, CDR2 FYNNEI. The CDR3 length is 14 residues.

V gene TRBV6-2 or TRBV6-3 combines with J gene TRBJ1-5, with 7 bases identical to TRBD1. CDR3 length: 14 amino acids. Trimming cost V 5 bases and J 7 bases; bases outside gene matches: 8. Germline lookup yields CDR1 MNHEY and CDR2 SVGEGT. The CDR3 nucleotides read TGTGCCAGCAGTAAAGACAGGGATTGGCAGCCCCAGCATTTT. Amino acid sequence: CASSKDRDWQPQHF.